Below are 27 T cell receptor beta chains sequenced from a single sample in a study of technical replicates of blood from several donors. The method was immunoSEQ multiplex PCR; TCRdb's version includes in-frame clones alone and lacks a portion of them. The data contain about 84,000 clones, roughly 98% of them singletons. Sequencing used T cells isolated from PBMCs. The receptors stem from a human donor in good health.

The chain joins TRBV11-1 to TRBJ1-1; TRBD1 matches 9 bases. V shed 5 bases and J 1 base; nucleotides not matched to a gene: 11. The CDR3 has 17 residues. Germline CDR1 SGHAT, CDR2 FQDESV (reference sequence). CDR3 amino acids: CASSPGTGRLGNTEAFF. The CDR3, as DNA: TGTGCCAGCAGCCCAGGGACAGGGAGGTTGGGGAACACTGAAGCTTTCTTT.

The DNA for the CDR3 is TGTGCCAGCAGTGTGAGGGCCGAGGGCGAAAAACTGTTTTTT. This encodes CASSVRAEGEKLFF. The V gene is TRBV6-1, the J gene TRBJ1-4; D uncertain. V shed 4 bases and J shed 8 bases, with 14 bases lying between them. CDR1 is MNHNS and CDR2 is SASEGT in the germline V gene. This CDR3 is 14 amino acids long.

Comment on this clone: The junction does not match germline at one end; this may be a read error. The chain employs TRBV25-1 and TRBJ1-2; 7 bases are shared with TRBD1. CDR1 and CDR2 from the germline V gene are MGHDK and SYGVNS. The CDR3 runs to 12 residues. The CDR3 sequence is CASSLRRGRRCF. The CDR3 DNA reads as TGTGCCAGCAGTTTACGGAGGGGGCGCCGGTGTTTC.

The chain joins TRBV27 to TRBJ2-7; D is perhaps TRBD2 (5 bases). The CDR3 runs 13 residues. CDR1 and CDR2 (germline): MNHEY, SMNVEV (reference sequence). V was shortened by 6 bases and J by 3 bases, with 12 bases between the two germline ends. The CDR3 spells CASRNSGIYEQYF. The CDR3 coding sequence is TGTGCCAGCAGAAACTCGGGGATCTACGAGCAGTACTTC.

The table lists this clone with a count of one. The rearrangement uses TRBV6-1 and TRBJ1-5, with D maybe TRBD1 (5 bases). Germline CDR1 is MNHNS and CDR2 is SASEGT. The CDR3 covers 14 residues. V lost 5 bases and J lost 0, with 8 bases in between. CDR3 DNA sequence: TGTGCCAGCAGTAAGGGGTATAGCAATCAGCCCCAGCATTTT. Protein: CASSKGYSNQPQHF.

The V call is TRBV7-8, the J call TRBJ2-2; TRBD2 matches at 7 bases. V lost 4 bases and J lost 2; bases outside the gene matches: 4. CDR1 is SGHVS and CDR2 is FQNEAQ in the germline V gene. This CDR3 has 15 amino acids. The CDR3 DNA sequence: TGTGCCAGCAGCTGGAGCGGGGTTAACACCGGGGAGCTGTTTTTT. It codes for CASSWSGVNTGELFF.

This clone has just one count. This chain uses TRBV5-1 with TRBJ2-2; 7 nucleotides match TRBD2. The CDR3 is made up of 16 amino acids. The germline V gene encodes CDR1 SGHRS and CDR2 YFSETQ. V was clipped by 4 bases and J by 3 bases; unmatched bases: 9. The CDR3: CASSETTSVYTGELFF. Here the CDR3 DNA reads TGCGCCAGCAGCGAAACCACTAGCGTATACACCGGGGAGCTGTTTTTT.

The gene calls are TRBV7-8 and TRBJ2-1; 9 bases match TRBD1. The CDR3 sequence is 17 residues long. CDR1 is SGHVS and CDR2 is FQNEAQ in the germline V gene. J lost 8 bases, V lost 0 bases, and 11 bases had no gene match. The CDR3 DNA reads TGTGCCAGCAGCTTAGCCCTGCGGACAGGGGATGAGGATGAGCAGTTCTTC. This translates into CASSLALRTGDEDEQFF.

The chain is built from TRBV5-1 and TRBJ1-2; D unresolved. The germline V and J ends were trimmed by 2 bases and 4 bases, with 6 bases remaining between them. CDR1 is SGHRS, CDR2 YFSETQ, per germline. This CDR3 spans 12 amino acids. CDR3 sequence: CASSFNSYGYTF. The CDR3, as DNA: TGCGCCAGCAGCTTCAACAGCTATGGCTACACCTTC.

The gene calls are TRBV10-3 and TRBJ2-1; D call uncertain. The CDR3 runs to 15 residues. CDR1 is ENHRY and CDR2 is SYGVKD in the germline V gene. Between the trimmed V and J ends, which lost 6 bases and 7 bases, there was a span of 19 bases. CDR3 in amino acids: CAISPAAKDRNEQFF. CDR3 DNA: TGTGCCATCAGCCCCGCAGCGAAGGATAGGAATGAGCAGTTCTTC.

V is TRBV5-1 and J is TRBJ1-2, with D possibly TRBD1 on 6 matching bases. Deletions cut 4 bases from V and 8 bases from J, with 27 bases between. This CDR3 is built from 17 residues. The V gene's germline CDR1 is SGHRS and CDR2 YFSETQ. DNA for the CDR3: TGCGCCAGCAGCCCGACCCCGACAGGTTTGGGGTTGGGGGGCTACACCTTC. This encodes CASSPTPTGLGLGGYTF.

The V and J genes are TRBV5-4 and TRBJ1-2; D remains ambiguous. Germline values: CDR1 SGHNT, CDR2 YYREEE (reference sequence). V was shortened by 5 bases and J by 2 bases, with 13 bases between the two germline ends. The CDR3 totals 14 residues. The chain's CDR3 is CASRPTSQNYGYTF. Written as DNA, the CDR3 is TGTGCCAGCAGACCTACCTCACAGAACTATGGCTACACCTTC.

The chain combines TRBV2 with TRBJ2-7, with D possibly matching TRBD2 (6 bases). Trimming shortened V by 4 bases and J by 2 bases, and 12 bases separated the two germline ends. CDR1 is SNHLY and CDR2 is FYNNEI in the germline V gene. This CDR3 contains 14 residues. The CDR3 is CASSGGDPPYEQYF. CDR3 nucleotides: TGTGCCAGCAGTGGGGGGGACCCTCCCTACGAGCAGTACTTC.

The rearrangement links TRBV4-2 to TRBJ2-7, with 13 bases identical to TRBD2. From germline, CDR1 is LGHNA and CDR2 YNFKEQ. Germline trimming cut 0 bases from V and 3 bases from J; bases unmatched to any gene: 8. The CDR3 runs to 18 residues. Written as DNA, the CDR3 is TGTGCCAGCAGCCAAGATTCTGGACTAGCGGGAGTGGTCTACGAGCAGTACTTC. Protein: CASSQDSGLAGVVYEQYF.

The V call is TRBV2, the J call TRBJ2-5, with 8 bases fitting TRBD2. This CDR3 has 16 residues. Trimming took 4 bases from V and 0 from J; bases not matched to a gene: 7. Germline V gene data show CDR1 as SNHLY and CDR2 as FYNNEI. CDR3 DNA: TGTGCCAGCAGTGGGGAGCGGGGGCTATACCAAGAGACCCAGTACTTC. It codes for CASSGERGLYQETQYF.

This chain links TRBV19 with TRBJ1-1; a possible D gene is TRBD1 (5 bases). This CDR3 is built from 17 residues. Between the trimmed V and J ends, which lost 1 base and 2 bases, there was a span of 17 bases. The germline V gene has CDR1 LNHDA and CDR2 SQIVND (reference sequence). Written as DNA, the CDR3 is TGTGCCAGTAGTATAGGGGCGGGACGGGAGATCAACACTGAAGCTTTCTTT. Encoded protein: CASSIGAGREINTEAFF.

The chain joins TRBV11-1 to TRBJ1-2, with D unresolved. V was clipped by 1 base and J by 2 bases, with 8 bases between them. Germline CDR1 reads SGHAT; CDR2 reads FQDESV (reference sequence). The CDR3 runs 14 residues. The CDR3 spells CASSLGTANYGYTF. The CDR3 nucleotides read TGTGCCAGCAGCTTAGGTACAGCCAACTATGGCTACACCTTC.

The J gene is TRBJ2-1, the V gene TRBV15; 7 bases agree with TRBD2. The CDR3 extends over 15 amino acids. Germline CDR1 is LNHNV and CDR2 is YYDKDF (reference sequence). V was pared by 5 bases and J by 1 base, with 5 bases of the junction left unmatched. The CDR3 bases are TGTGCCACCAGCGCGCGGGGGACTTCCTACAATGAGCAGTTCTTC. Translation: CATSARGTSYNEQFF.

The chain joins TRBV7-9 to TRBJ1-1, with 11 bases fitting TRBD1. V trimming: 1 base; J trimming: 11 bases; junction bases outside the gene matches: 12. Germline loops: CDR1 SEHNR, CDR2 FQNEAQ (reference sequence). The CDR3 covers 16 residues. CDR3 sequence (DNA): TGTGCCAGCAGCTTAGATCCGGGACAGGGGGTAGTAGCGGCTTTCTTT. It yields the protein CASSLDPGQGVVAAFF.

The chain carries TRBV4-1 and TRBJ2-6; the D is unclear. V was cut by 4 bases and J by 2 bases, with 12 bases left in between. This CDR3 contains 16 residues. CDR1 is MGHRA, CDR2 YSYEKL, per germline. DNA for the CDR3: TGCGCCAGCAGCCGCCTAGAGAGCACTGGGGCCAACGTCCTGACTTTC. Encoded protein: CASSRLESTGANVLTF.

This chain connects TRBV6-1 to TRBJ2-3, with 9 bases fitting TRBD1. Germline assignment: CDR1 MNHNS and CDR2 SASEGT. V shed 8 bases, J shed 4 bases, and the junction held 7 bases outside the gene matches. The CDR3 has 14 residues. The CDR3 region has the DNA TGTGCCAGCTTTAGGGACAGGGTGGCAGATACGCAGTATTTT. Its translation is CASFRDRVADTQYF.

The chain joins TRBV2 to TRBJ1-1; TRBD1 matches at 12 bases. Germline loops: CDR1 SNHLY, CDR2 FYNNEI. V was clipped by 7 bases and J by 0 bases; unmatched bases: 12. The CDR3 consists of 18 residues. DNA of the CDR3: TGTGCCAGCAACGTGCACCCGGGACAGGGGGCCTTGAACACTGAAGCTTTCTTT. Translating gives CASNVHPGQGALNTEAFF. The full variable domain, its missing parts supplied by reference TRBV2 and TRBJ1-1, is EPEVTQTPSHQVTQMGQEVILRCVPISNHLYFYWYRQILGQKVEFLVSFYNNEISEKSEIFDDQFSVERPDGSNFTLKIRSTKLEDSAMYFCASNVHPGQGALNTEAFFGQGTRLTVV.

The V call is TRBV19, the J call TRBJ2-2, with a possible D match to TRBD1 (6 bases). Germline CDR1 and CDR2: LNHDA and SQIVND (reference sequence). The V gene lost 3 bases and the J gene lost 1 base, with 12 bases spanning the gap. CDR3 length equals 16 residues. This CDR3 reads CASSIGLTGNTGELFF. The CDR3 coding sequence is TGTGCCAGTAGTATCGGCCTGACAGGGAACACCGGGGAGCTGTTTTTT. Together with reference TRBV19 and TRBJ2-2, the CDR3 gives the full variable domain: DGGITQSPKYLFRKEGQNVTLSCEQNLNHDAMYWYRQDPGQGLRLIYYSQIVNDFQKGDIAEGYSVSREKKESFPLTVTSAQKNPTAFYLCASSIGLTGNTGELFFGEGSRLTVL.

The chain couples TRBV5-4 to TRBJ1-2; D is ambiguous. The CDR3 totals 12 residues. The V end was cut by 0 bases, the J end by 4 bases, with 4 bases between. The germline gives CDR1 SGHNT, CDR2 YYREEE (reference sequence). CDR3 in amino acids: CASSLELYGYTF. The CDR3 DNA sequence: TGTGCCAGCAGCTTGGAACTCTATGGCTACACCTTC. The whole variable domain, remainder taken from reference TRBV5-4 and TRBJ1-2, is ETGVTQSPTHLIKTRGQQVTLRCSSQSGHNTVSWYQQALGQGPQFIFQYYREEENGRGNFPPRFSGLQFPNYSSELNVNALELDDSALYLCASSLELYGYTFGSGTRLTVV.

The gene calls are TRBV7-3 and TRBJ2-5, with 7 bases fitting TRBD2. CDR3 length: 15 amino acids. Germline V lookup: CDR1 SGHTA, CDR2 FQGTGA. J lost 6 bases, V lost 5 bases, and 12 bases had no gene match. The CDR3 DNA is TGTGCCAGCAGCCCCACGGCCGAGCGGGGCCAGACCCAGTACTTC. Amino acids: CASSPTAERGQTQYF. The variable domain in full, completed from reference TRBV7-3 and TRBJ2-5, reads GAGVSQTPSNKVTEKGKYVELRCDPISGHTALYWYRQSLGQGPEFLIYFQGTGAADDSGLPNDRFFAVRPEGSVSTLKIQRTERGDSAVYLCASSPTAERGQTQYFGPGTRLLVL.

The rearrangement joins TRBV30 to TRBJ2-1; 8 bases line up with TRBD2. This CDR3 comprises 14 residues. Unmatched junction bases numbered 4, after V lost 2 bases and J lost 4 bases. Germline V gene data show CDR1 as GTSNPN and CDR2 as SVGIG (reference sequence). The CDR3 is CAWSRGGIYNEQFF. The CDR3 DNA sequence: TGTGCCTGGAGTCGGGGGGGCATATACAATGAGCAGTTCTTC.

The rearrangement joins TRBV6-4 to TRBJ2-1; no clear D gene. The CDR3 length is 15 residues. CDR1 is MRHNA, CDR2 SNTAGT, per germline. Trimming pared 4 bases from V and 6 bases from J, leaving 16 bases between. The CDR3 coding sequence is TGTGCCAGCAGTGGTACACTCGGAGATTCCAATGAGCAGTTCTTC. Residues: CASSGTLGDSNEQFF.